A selection of T cell receptor beta chains follows, all from one sample in a study of T cells in Graves' hyperthyroidism and ophthalmopathy. MiXCR was run by TCRdb on the multiplex PCR reads, yielding one entry per CDR3 protein. The sample includes fewer than 600,000 distinct CDR3 sequences, 13% to 15% of them seen just once. The specimen sequenced was blood. Source of these receptors: a young woman with Graves' hyperthyroidism. The CDR3 runs from the conserved cysteine through the conserved F or W. The D gene is left open where the match is weak. Size is stated for part of the rows, as once, few or many counts, or as a class when the clone is expanded.

clone size: many
V gene: TRBV11-3
D gene: TRBD1
CDR3 length: 13
J gene: TRBJ1-2
CDR3 protein: CASSPQGHYGYTF
CDR3 DNA: TGTGCCAGCAGCCCACAGGGGCACTATGGCTACACCTTC

clone size: NA
V gene: TRBV20-1
D gene: NA
CDR3 length: 15
J gene: TRBJ1-2
CDR3 protein: CSARDVQGANYGYTF
CDR3 DNA: TGCAGTGCTAGAGATGTGCAGGGAGCTAACTATGGCTACACCTTC

clone size: many
V gene: TRBV2
D gene: NA
CDR3 length: 14
J gene: TRBJ2-2
CDR3 protein: CASSEGRGTGELFF
CDR3 DNA: TGTGCCAGCAGTGAAGGAAGAGGGACCGGGGAGCTGTTTTTT

clone size: NA
V gene: TRBV2
D gene: TRBD1
CDR3 length: 12
J gene: TRBJ1-2
CDR3 protein: CASLGQGYGYTF
CDR3 DNA: TGTGCCAGCCTAGGACAGGGCTATGGCTACACCTTC

clone size: many
V gene: TRBV15
D gene: NA
CDR3 length: 16
J gene: TRBJ2-7
CDR3 protein: CATSRGSFGPNHEQYF
CDR3 DNA: TGTGCCACCAGCAGAGGTTCCTTTGGGCCAAACCACGAGCAGTACTTC

clone size: many
V gene: TRBV18
D gene: NA
CDR3 length: 14
J gene: TRBJ1-4
CDR3 protein: CASSPPSTNEKLFF
CDR3 DNA: TGTGCCAGCTCACCACCGTCAACTAATGAAAAACTGTTTTTT

clone size: many
V gene: TRBV7-9
D gene: NA
CDR3 length: 15
J gene: TRBJ2-1
CDR3 protein: CASEFAGPSYNEQFF
CDR3 DNA: TGTGCCAGCGAATTTGCGGGACCCTCCTACAATGAGCAGTTCTTC

clone size: NA
V gene: TRBV7-9
D gene: NA
CDR3 length: 15
J gene: TRBJ1-6
CDR3 protein: CASSLGPHYNSPLHF
CDR3 DNA: TGTGCCAGCAGCTTAGGACCGCACTATAATTCACCCCTCCACTTT

clone size: many
V gene: TRBV27
D gene: TRBD1
CDR3 length: 14
J gene: TRBJ1-2
CDR3 protein: CASSGTGGPYGYTF
CDR3 DNA: TGTGCCAGCAGTGGGACAGGGGGCCCCTATGGCTACACCTTC

clone size: few
V gene: TRBV27
D gene: TRBD1
CDR3 length: 14
J gene: TRBJ1-2
CDR3 protein: CASSLYGGQPGYTF
CDR3 DNA: TGTGCCAGCAGTTTATATGGGGGACAGCCTGGCTACACCTTC

clone size: many
V gene: TRBV20-1
D gene: TRBD2
CDR3 length: 15
J gene: TRBJ2-7
CDR3 protein: CSARETSGITYEQYF
CDR3 DNA: TGCAGTGCTAGAGAGACTAGCGGGATTACCTACGAGCAGTACTTC

clone size: NA
V gene: TRBV24-1
D gene: TRBD1
CDR3 length: 12
J gene: TRBJ1-1
CDR3 protein: CATTAQGVEAFF
CDR3 DNA: TGTGCCACCACAGCTCAGGGGGTTGAAGCTTTCTTT

clone size: few
V gene: TRBV19
D gene: NA
CDR3 length: 13
J gene: TRBJ2-2
CDR3 protein: CASSFLTGGELFF
CDR3 DNA: TGTGCCAGTAGTTTTCTAACGGGCGGGGAGCTGTTTTTT

clone size: many
V gene: TRBV6-1
D gene: NA
CDR3 length: 11
J gene: TRBJ2-7
CDR3 protein: CASSSEYEQYF
CDR3 DNA: TGTGCCAGCAGTAGTGAGTACGAGCAGTACTTC

clone size: NA
V gene: TRBV13
D gene: NA
CDR3 length: 15
J gene: TRBJ2-7
CDR3 protein: CASSLGRASSYEQYF
CDR3 DNA: TGTGCCAGCAGCTTAGGACGGGCCAGCTCCTACGAGCAGTACTTC

clone size: many
V gene: TRBV20-1
D gene: NA
CDR3 length: 14
J gene: TRBJ1-1
CDR3 protein: CSAVGGVSSTEAFF
CDR3 DNA: TGCAGTGCTGTCGGAGGGGTATCATCAACTGAAGCTTTCTTT

clone size: many
V gene: TRBV18
D gene: TRBD1
CDR3 length: 15
J gene: TRBJ1-1
CDR3 protein: CASSRDSPGETEAFF
CDR3 DNA: TGTGCCAGCTCACGGGACAGTCCAGGGGAGACTGAAGCTTTCTTT

clone size: many
V gene: TRBV2
D gene: NA
CDR3 length: 13
J gene: TRBJ2-3
CDR3 protein: CASTQLGTDTQYF
CDR3 DNA: TGTGCCAGCACCCAGCTCGGCACAGATACGCAGTATTTT

clone size: many
V gene: TRBV12-3/TRBV12-4
D gene: TRBD1
CDR3 length: 18
J gene: TRBJ2-2
CDR3 protein: CASSYLESGTGITGELFF
CDR3 DNA: TGTGCCAGCAGCTATTTAGAGTCAGGGACAGGCATCACCGGGGAGCTGTTTTTT

clone size: many
V gene: TRBV27
D gene: NA
CDR3 length: 16
J gene: TRBJ2-3
CDR3 protein: CASSFGRDTYTDTQYF
CDR3 DNA: TGTGCCAGCAGTTTCGGCCGGGACACTTACACAGATACGCAGTATTTT

clone size: many
V gene: TRBV5-1
D gene: TRBD2
CDR3 length: 16
J gene: TRBJ2-1
CDR3 protein: CASSLSPAGGPNEQFF
CDR3 DNA: TGCGCCAGCAGCTTGTCCCCAGCGGGAGGCCCCAATGAGCAGTTCTTC

clone size: few
V gene: TRBV7-3
D gene: TRBD2
CDR3 length: 18
J gene: TRBJ2-2
CDR3 protein: CASSLRGTSGRNTGELFF
CDR3 DNA: TGTGCCAGCAGCTTAAGAGGGACTAGCGGAAGAAACACCGGGGAGCTGTTTTTT

clone size: few
V gene: TRBV19
D gene: NA
CDR3 length: 15
J gene: TRBJ2-2
CDR3 protein: CASSNHRVNTGELFF
CDR3 DNA: TGTGCCAGTAGTAATCACAGGGTCAACACCGGGGAGCTGTTTTTT

clone size: many
V gene: TRBV27
D gene: NA
CDR3 length: 14
J gene: TRBJ1-5
CDR3 protein: CASSLRRDNQPQHF
CDR3 DNA: TGTGCCAGCAGTTTGCGCAGGGACAATCAGCCCCAGCATTTT

clone size: many
V gene: TRBV6-1
D gene: NA
CDR3 length: 19
J gene: TRBJ2-2
CDR3 protein: CASSIRDGRRQSQWGELFF
CDR3 DNA: TGTGCCAGCAGCATAAGGGACGGCCGAAGACAGTCCCAATGGGGGGAGCTGTTTTTT

clone size: many
V gene: TRBV29-1
D gene: NA
CDR3 length: 12
J gene: TRBJ2-3
CDR3 protein: CSVEELSDTQYF
CDR3 DNA: TGCAGCGTTGAAGAGTTGTCAGATACGCAGTATTTT

clone size: many
V gene: TRBV5-8
D gene: TRBD1
CDR3 length: 15
J gene: TRBJ2-1
CDR3 protein: CASITRQGSYNEQFF
CDR3 DNA: TGTGCCAGCATCACAAGACAGGGCTCCTACAATGAGCAGTTCTTC

clone size: many
V gene: TRBV12-3/TRBV12-4
D gene: NA
CDR3 length: 14
J gene: TRBJ2-3
CDR3 protein: CASSGTSGTDTQYF
CDR3 DNA: TGTGCCAGCAGCGGGACCTCCGGCACAGATACGCAGTATTTT

clone size: many
V gene: TRBV28
D gene: TRBD2
CDR3 length: 15
J gene: TRBJ2-7
CDR3 protein: CASSLMVAGRYEQYF
CDR3 DNA: TGTGCCAGCAGTTTAATGGTAGCGGGAAGGTACGAGCAGTACTTC

clone size: many
V gene: TRBV11-2
D gene: NA
CDR3 length: 15
J gene: TRBJ1-2
CDR3 protein: CASSLAGGLSYGYTF
CDR3 DNA: TGTGCCAGCAGCTTAGCGGGGGGGCTTAGCTATGGCTACACCTTC

clone size: few
V gene: TRBV7-9
D gene: TRBD2
CDR3 length: 18
J gene: TRBJ2-3
CDR3 protein: CASSLPPGLAGVSDTQYF
CDR3 DNA: TGTGCCAGCAGCTTGCCCCCGGGACTAGCGGGAGTGTCAGATACGCAGTATTTT